Below are 26 T cell receptor beta chains sequenced from a single sample in a study of OX40 agonist ivuxolimab in advanced cancers. The protocol was immunoSEQ multiplex PCR, while the TCRdb copy is restricted to in-frame clones and leaves out a portion. The sample has 30,000 to 35,000 clones; around four fifths are singletons. Sequences were derived from CD4+ or CD8+ T cells sorted from blood, sampled in a trial of the OX40 agonist ivuxolimab. Receptor source: an adult with an advanced solid tumor such as melanoma, head and neck, liver or kidney cancer.

The chain is built from TRBV10-3 and TRBJ2-4, with a tentative D call TRBD2 (6 bases). Germline loops: CDR1 ENHRY, CDR2 SYGVKD. V lost 2 bases, J lost 8 bases, and 16 bases lay in between. This CDR3 is built from 15 residues. The CDR3 region is CAISERGLETDIQYF. The DNA for the CDR3 is TGTGCCATCAGTGAGAGGGGACTTGAAACGGACATTCAGTACTTC.

This sequence joins TRBV6-1 and TRBJ2-7; D uncertain. The CDR3 contains 18 residues. Trimming cost V 2 bases and J 2 bases, with 22 bases left between them. Germline values: CDR1 MNHNS, CDR2 SASEGT. The CDR3 sequence is CASSERSLGRRLPYEQYF. The CDR3 DNA reads TGTGCCAGCAGTGAAAGGTCCTTAGGACGGCGCCTTCCCTACGAGCAGTACTTC.

The chain carries TRBV18 and TRBJ2-7, with no clear D. V lost 3 bases to trimming and J lost 1 base, with 7 bases between them. The CDR3 loop spans 13 amino acids. Germline-derived CDR1 and CDR2 are KGHSH and LQKENI. CDR3 bases: TGTGCCAGCTCACCCACCCGGTCCTACGAGCAGTACTTC. Encoded protein: CASSPTRSYEQYF.

The gene calls are TRBV18 and TRBJ2-3; 9 bases are a match to TRBD1. The trim removed 0 bases at V and 4 bases at J, leaving 5 bases unmatched. CDR1 and CDR2 (germline): KGHSH, LQKENI. The CDR3 has 16 amino acids. The CDR3 loop reads CASSPPIGQGPDTQYF. CDR3 nucleotide sequence: TGTGCCAGCTCACCACCGATCGGACAGGGGCCAGATACGCAGTATTTT.

This clone was counted only a few times. The chain combines TRBV4-2 with TRBJ1-1; no firm D call. V shed 1 base and J shed 0 bases, with 15 bases lying between them. Germline assignment: CDR1 LGHNA and CDR2 YNFKEQ. This CDR3 is built from 17 residues. CDR3 nucleotides: TGTGCCAGCAGCCAAGGTCCACTAAGGGAGATGAACACTGAAGCTTTCTTT. Its translation: CASSQGPLREMNTEAFF.

The V call is TRBV18, the J call TRBJ1-1; 8 nucleotides agree with TRBD1. V trimming: 3 bases; J trimming: 6 bases; junction bases outside the gene matches: 12. CDR3 length: 16 residues. Germline V gives CDR1 KGHSH, CDR2 LQKENI. The CDR3 sequence: CASSPMRDRSEAEAFF. The CDR3 bases are TGTGCCAGCTCACCGATGAGGGACAGGTCCGAGGCTGAAGCTTTCTTT.

V usage is TRBV5-1 and J usage is TRBJ2-3; D not resolved. The germline V and J ends were trimmed by 1 base and 5 bases, with 17 bases remaining between them. The CDR3 consists of 16 residues. Germline loops: CDR1 SGHRS, CDR2 YFSETQ. The CDR3 region has the DNA TGCGCCAGCAGCTTGATTAGGGCCCAACGTCGAGATACGCAGTATTTT. It is translated as CASSLIRAQRRDTQYF.

The chain employs TRBV7-2 and TRBJ2-7; D remains unclear. Looked up from germline, CDR1 is SGHTA and CDR2 is FQGNSA. V was clipped by 1 base and J by 3 bases, with 7 bases between them. The CDR3 loop spans 13 amino acids. The CDR3 coding sequence is TGTGCCAGCAGCTTAGGGTCCGGCTACGAGCAGTACTTC. Protein: CASSLGSGYEQYF.

The V and J genes are TRBV19 and TRBJ1-3; D possibly corresponds to TRBD1 (5 bases). CDR3 length: 15 residues. Trimming removed 5 bases from V and 0 bases from J, with 11 bases in between. The germline gives CDR1 LNHDA, CDR2 SQIVND (reference sequence). CDR3 sequence (DNA): TGTGCCAGTAGTCCCGCGGGGACCTCTGGAAACACCATATATTTT. It encodes CASSPAGTSGNTIYF.

CDR3 DNA: TGTGCCAGCAGTGCTATCCAGGGTGGGAATCAGCCCCAGCATTTT. This sequence encodes CASSAIQGGNQPQHF. The chain is built from TRBV6-1 and TRBJ1-5, with a possible D match to TRBD1 (5 bases). Germline CDR1 reads MNHNS; CDR2 reads SASEGT. The CDR3 runs 15 residues. Trimming stripped 4 bases from V and 4 bases from J, with 14 bases between.

V gene TRBV11-2 combines with J gene TRBJ2-2, with 10 bases lining up with TRBD2. There are 18 residues in the CDR3. Germline trimming cut 0 bases from V and 4 bases from J; bases unmatched to any gene: 8. Germline V CDR1 and CDR2: SGHAT, FQNNGV. The DNA of the CDR3 is TGTGCCAGCAGCTTAGATCGGTGGAAGCGGGGGGGCACCGGGGAGCTGTTTTTT. Residues: CASSLDRWKRGGTGELFF.

The V and J genes are TRBV19 and TRBJ2-2, with 7 bases identical to TRBD1. CDR3 length: 13 amino acids. V lost 10 bases to trimming and J lost 7 bases; unmatched junction nucleotides: 9. Germline CDR1 and CDR2: LNHDA and SQIVND (reference sequence). The CDR3 loop is CATGTVLGGELFF. CDR3 sequence (DNA): TGTGCCACAGGGACAGTCCTTGGCGGGGAGCTGTTTTTT.

The chain combines TRBV5-1 with TRBJ1-2, with D perhaps matching TRBD1 (5 bases). The CDR3 is made up of 14 amino acids. Germline V gene data show CDR1 as SGHRS and CDR2 as YFSETQ. V lost 0 bases, J lost 7 bases, and 13 bases lay in between. The CDR3, as DNA: TGCGCCAGCAGCTTGGAGGGCAGGGCGGTTGGCTACACCTTC. This translates into CASSLEGRAVGYTF.

This chain connects TRBV4-2 to TRBJ2-3; 9 nucleotides agree with TRBD2. CDR3 size: 18 residues. Germline CDR1 LGHNA, CDR2 YNFKEQ. J was trimmed by 4 bases and V by 0 bases; bases with no gene match: 11. The CDR3 sequence: CASSQDGVASGTADTQYF. For the CDR3, the DNA is TGTGCCAGCAGCCAAGATGGGGTGGCTAGCGGGACTGCAGATACGCAGTATTTT.

The V call is TRBV7-9, the J call TRBJ1-2; TRBD1 matches 7 bases. The CDR3 runs 13 residues. Trimming took 5 bases from V and 7 from J; bases not matched to a gene: 7. Germline assignment: CDR1 SEHNR and CDR2 FQNEAQ (reference sequence). The CDR3 spells CASSIQGRGGYTF. The CDR3 bases are TGTGCCAGCAGCATACAGGGGAGGGGTGGCTACACCTTC. Looking up the rest from reference TRBV7-9 and TRBJ1-2 gives the full variable domain: DTGVSQNPRHKITKRGQNVTFRCDPISEHNRLYWYRQTLGQGPEFLTYFQNEAQLEKSRLLSDRFSAERPKGSFSTLEIQRTEQGDSAMYLCASSIQGRGGYTFGSGTRLTVV.

This clone has a single count. The chain links TRBV18 to TRBJ2-5, with TRBD1 matching over 8 bases. The CDR3 has 16 amino acids. V shed 5 bases and J 0 bases; nucleotides not matched to a gene: 8. In germline, CDR1 is KGHSH, CDR2 LQKENI. This CDR3 reads CASSIRQGTYQETQYF. The CDR3 DNA sequence: TGTGCCAGCTCAATAAGACAGGGGACGTACCAAGAGACCCAGTACTTC.

The V gene is TRBV6-1, the J gene TRBJ1-2; the D gene is possibly TRBD1 (5 bases). Germline V gives CDR1 MNHNS, CDR2 SASEGT. This CDR3 contains 14 residues. Trimming took off 1 base at V and 6 bases at J, with 12 bases between the two ends. The CDR3, as DNA: TGTGCCAGCAGTGAAGTCGGGGGTCTCGATGGCTACACCTTC. It translates to CASSEVGGLDGYTF.

This sequence joins TRBV11-3 and TRBJ2-5; the D gene could be TRBD1 or TRBD2 (6 bases each). Trimming left V 5 bases short and J 4 bases short, with 17 bases between. Germline V lookup: CDR1 SGHNT, CDR2 YENEEA. CDR3 size: 15 residues. The CDR3 DNA reads as TGTGCCAGCAGCCAAGGTTCGGGGGCGGGAGAGACCCAGTACTTC. Translated, it gives CASSQGSGAGETQYF.

This chain uses TRBV7-3 with TRBJ2-2; 9 bases map to TRBD2. The CDR3 is made up of 19 amino acids. With 5 bases clipped from V and 6 bases from J, the junction kept 19 bases outside the gene matches. Germline V CDR1 and CDR2: SGHTA, FQGTGA. This CDR3 reads CASSPEGVAGEVGSGELFF. The CDR3 nucleotides are TGTGCCAGCAGCCCCGAGGGGGTAGCGGGAGAGGTTGGGTCCGGGGAGCTGTTTTTT.

The rearrangement links TRBV18 to TRBJ1-4; D remains ambiguous. The CDR3 has 15 amino acids. Trimming stripped 3 bases from V and 5 bases from J, with 13 bases between. Germline V gene sequence: CDR1 KGHSH, CDR2 LQKENI. Here the CDR3 DNA reads TGTGCCAGCTCACCGAGACGGACGGGAAATGAAAAACTGTTTTTT. Encoded protein: CASSPRRTGNEKLFF.

The V gene is TRBV7-6, the J gene TRBJ2-7, with 8 bases identical to TRBD1. V lost 5 bases and J lost 6; bases outside the gene matches: 6. Per germline, CDR1 SGHVS and CDR2 FNYEAQ. The CDR3 is made up of 13 amino acids. The CDR3 region is CASSGRQGLEQYF. CDR3 nucleotides: TGTGCCAGCAGCGGCCGACAGGGGCTCGAGCAGTACTTC.

This sequence joins TRBV30 and TRBJ1-3; D remains ambiguous. In germline, CDR1 is GTSNPN, CDR2 SVGIG (reference sequence). Trimming pared 5 bases from V and 0 bases from J, leaving 8 bases between. There are 13 residues in the CDR3. CDR3 region: CAWAAPSGNTIYF. The CDR3 nucleotides read TGTGCCTGGGCGGCACCCTCTGGAAACACCATATATTTT.

This chain uses TRBV7-3 with TRBJ2-3, with 9 positions matching TRBD2. Looked up from germline, CDR1 is SGHTA and CDR2 is FQGTGA. The CDR3 covers 14 residues. The V segment lost 8 bases and the J segment 2 bases; nucleotides outside the gene matches: 5. For the CDR3, the DNA is TGTGCCAGCGGGCTAGCGGGGAACACAGATACGCAGTATTTT. The encoded protein is CASGLAGNTDTQYF.

This rearrangement joins TRBV2 to TRBJ1-2; weak D call: TRBD1 (6 bases). V lost 7 bases and J lost 7, with 13 bases in between. The CDR3 runs 12 residues. Germline V gene data show CDR1 as SNHLY and CDR2 as FYNNEI. The CDR3 DNA follows: TGTGCCAGCATGGCAGGGGCGGTTGGCTACACCTTC. Translation gives CASMAGAVGYTF.

The rearrangement uses TRBV6-5 and TRBJ1-2; D unresolved. V lost 6 bases to trimming and J lost 3 bases, with 17 bases between them. Germline-derived CDR1 and CDR2 are MNHEY and SVGAGI. The CDR3 contains 15 residues. The DNA for the CDR3 is TGTGCCAGCAGCAGTAATCAGGTTGGCGACTATGGCTACACCTTC. This encodes CASSSNQVGDYGYTF.

This clone has more than one count but fewer than ten. This rearrangement joins TRBV10-2 to TRBJ1-5; D not resolved. V gave up 4 bases and J gave up 4 bases, with 11 bases separating them. This CDR3 is 14 amino acids long. Germline CDR1 and CDR2: WSHSY and SAAADI. The CDR3 here is CASSVTATNQPQHF. The CDR3 DNA is TGCGCCAGCAGTGTAACAGCGACTAATCAGCCCCAGCATTTT.